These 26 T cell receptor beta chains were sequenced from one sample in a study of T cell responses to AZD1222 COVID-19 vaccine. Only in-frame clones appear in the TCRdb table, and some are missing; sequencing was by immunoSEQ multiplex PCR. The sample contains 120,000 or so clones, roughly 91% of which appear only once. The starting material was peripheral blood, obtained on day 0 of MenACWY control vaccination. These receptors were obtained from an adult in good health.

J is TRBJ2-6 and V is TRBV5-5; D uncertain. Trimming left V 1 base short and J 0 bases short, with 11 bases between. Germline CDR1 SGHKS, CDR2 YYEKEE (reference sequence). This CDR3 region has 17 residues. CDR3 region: CASSLFMAYSGANVLTF. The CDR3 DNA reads TGTGCCAGCAGCTTGTTTATGGCGTACTCTGGGGCCAACGTCCTGACTTTC.

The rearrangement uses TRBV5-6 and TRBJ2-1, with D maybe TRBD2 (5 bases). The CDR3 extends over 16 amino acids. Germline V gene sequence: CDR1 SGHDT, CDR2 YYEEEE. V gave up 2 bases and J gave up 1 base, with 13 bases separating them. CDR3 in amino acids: CASSFDSGGSYNEQFF. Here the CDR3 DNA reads TGTGCCAGCAGCTTTGACTCGGGCGGGTCCTACAATGAGCAGTTCTTC.

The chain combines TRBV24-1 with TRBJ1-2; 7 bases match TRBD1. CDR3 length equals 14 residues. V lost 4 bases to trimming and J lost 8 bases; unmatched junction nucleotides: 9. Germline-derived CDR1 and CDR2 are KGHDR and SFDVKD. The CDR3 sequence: CATSEAGQALGYTF. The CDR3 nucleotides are TGTGCCACCAGTGAAGCAGGACAGGCTCTGGGCTACACCTTC.

In nucleotides, the CDR3 is TGTGCCAGCAGCGTTTTGACTACCCTTGATCGGGAGGGGAGCTACAATGAGCAGTTCTTC. It specifies CASSVLTTLDREGSYNEQFF. V and J are TRBV13 and TRBJ2-1, with TRBD2 matching over 8 bases. CDR1 PRHDT and CDR2 FYEKMQ come from the germline V gene (reference sequence). The V segment lost 5 bases and the J segment 3 bases; nucleotides outside the gene matches: 21. The CDR3 runs to 20 residues.

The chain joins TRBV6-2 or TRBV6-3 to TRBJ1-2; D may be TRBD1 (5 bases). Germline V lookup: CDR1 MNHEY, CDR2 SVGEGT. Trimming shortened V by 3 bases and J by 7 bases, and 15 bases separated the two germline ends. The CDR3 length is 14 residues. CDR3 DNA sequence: TGTGCCAGCAGTTATCCAAACAGGTATGTTGGCTACACCTTC. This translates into CASSYPNRYVGYTF.

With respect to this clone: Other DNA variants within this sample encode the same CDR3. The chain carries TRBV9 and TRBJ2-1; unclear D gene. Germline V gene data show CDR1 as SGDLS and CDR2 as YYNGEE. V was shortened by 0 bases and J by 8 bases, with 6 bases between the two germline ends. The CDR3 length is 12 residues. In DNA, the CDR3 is TGTGCCAGCAGCGTAGGCTGGGATGAGCAGTTCTTC. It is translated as CASSVGWDEQFF. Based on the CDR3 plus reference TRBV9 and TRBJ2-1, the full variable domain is DSGVTQTPKHLITATGQRVTLRCSPRSGDLSVYWYQQSLDQGLQFLIQYYNGEERAKGNILERFSAQQFPDLHSELNLSSLELGDSALYFCASSVGWDEQFFGPGTRLTVL.

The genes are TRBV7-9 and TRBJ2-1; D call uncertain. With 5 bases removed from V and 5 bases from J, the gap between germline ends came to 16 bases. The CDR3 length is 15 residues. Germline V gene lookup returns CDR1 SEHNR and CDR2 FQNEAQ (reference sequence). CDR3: CASSAPPRIDNEQFF. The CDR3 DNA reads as TGTGCCAGCAGCGCACCCCCCCGTATAGACAATGAGCAGTTCTTC.

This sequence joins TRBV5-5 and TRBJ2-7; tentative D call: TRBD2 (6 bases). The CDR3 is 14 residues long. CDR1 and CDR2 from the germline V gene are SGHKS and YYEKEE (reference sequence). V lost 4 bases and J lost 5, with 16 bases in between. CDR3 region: CASSPTRGSNEQYF. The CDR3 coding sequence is TGTGCCAGCAGCCCTACTCGGGGGTCCAACGAGCAGTACTTC.

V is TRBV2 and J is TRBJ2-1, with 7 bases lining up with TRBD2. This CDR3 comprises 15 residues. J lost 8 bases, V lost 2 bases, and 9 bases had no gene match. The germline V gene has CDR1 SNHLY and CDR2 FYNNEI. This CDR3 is CASSERLAALHEQFF. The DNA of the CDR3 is TGTGCCAGCAGTGAAAGGCTAGCGGCCCTGCATGAGCAGTTCTTC.

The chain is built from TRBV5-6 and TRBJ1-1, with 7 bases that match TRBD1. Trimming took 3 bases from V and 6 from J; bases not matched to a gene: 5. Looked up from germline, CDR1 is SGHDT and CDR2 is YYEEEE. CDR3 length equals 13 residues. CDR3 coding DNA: TGTGCCAGCAGCTCCACAGGGACAGCTGAAGCTTTCTTT. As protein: CASSSTGTAEAFF.

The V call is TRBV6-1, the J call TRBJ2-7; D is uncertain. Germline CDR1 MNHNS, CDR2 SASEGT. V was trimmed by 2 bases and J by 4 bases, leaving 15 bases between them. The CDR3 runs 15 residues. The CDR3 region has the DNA TGTGCCAGCAGTGAAAGTCCCGAACCAGGTTACGAGCAGTACTTC. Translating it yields CASSESPEPGYEQYF.

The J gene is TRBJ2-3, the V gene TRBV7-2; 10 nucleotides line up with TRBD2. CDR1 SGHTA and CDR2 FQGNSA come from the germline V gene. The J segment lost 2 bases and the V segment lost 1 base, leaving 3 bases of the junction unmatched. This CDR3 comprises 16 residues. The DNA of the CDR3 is TGTGCCAGCAGCTTAGAACTAGCGGGACCCACAGATACGCAGTATTTT. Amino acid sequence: CASSLELAGPTDTQYF.

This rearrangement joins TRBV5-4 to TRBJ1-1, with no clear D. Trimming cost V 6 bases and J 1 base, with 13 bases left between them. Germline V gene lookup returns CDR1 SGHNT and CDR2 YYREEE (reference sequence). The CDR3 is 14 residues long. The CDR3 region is CASTFGVRNTEAFF. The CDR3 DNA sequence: TGTGCCAGCACCTTTGGTGTCAGGAACACTGAAGCTTTCTTT.

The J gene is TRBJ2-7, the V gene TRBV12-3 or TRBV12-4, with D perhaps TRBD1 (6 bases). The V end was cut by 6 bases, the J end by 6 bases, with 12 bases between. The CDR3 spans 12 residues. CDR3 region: CASSSGVFEQYF. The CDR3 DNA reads TGTGCCAGCAGCTCAGGGGTATTCGAGCAGTACTTC.

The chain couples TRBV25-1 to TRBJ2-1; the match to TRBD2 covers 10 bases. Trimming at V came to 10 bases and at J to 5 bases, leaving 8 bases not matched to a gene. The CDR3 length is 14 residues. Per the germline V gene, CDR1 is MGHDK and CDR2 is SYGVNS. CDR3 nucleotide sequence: TGTGCCACTACGCTAGCGGGAGTACACAATGAGCAGTTCTTC. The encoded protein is CATTLAGVHNEQFF.

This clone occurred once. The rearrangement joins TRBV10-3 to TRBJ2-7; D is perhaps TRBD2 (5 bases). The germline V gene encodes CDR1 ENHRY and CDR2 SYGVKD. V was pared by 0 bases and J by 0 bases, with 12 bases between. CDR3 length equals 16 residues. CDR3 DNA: TGTGCCATCAGTGAGTCATCTAGCACTAGCTCCTACGAGCAGTACTTC. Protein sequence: CAISESSSTSSYEQYF.

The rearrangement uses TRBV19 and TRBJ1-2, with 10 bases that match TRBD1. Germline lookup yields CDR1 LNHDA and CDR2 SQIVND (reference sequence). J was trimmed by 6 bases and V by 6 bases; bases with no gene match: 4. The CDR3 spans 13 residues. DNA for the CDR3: TGTGCCAGTAGCGCGGGGACAGGGGATGGCTACACCTTC. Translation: CASSAGTGDGYTF.

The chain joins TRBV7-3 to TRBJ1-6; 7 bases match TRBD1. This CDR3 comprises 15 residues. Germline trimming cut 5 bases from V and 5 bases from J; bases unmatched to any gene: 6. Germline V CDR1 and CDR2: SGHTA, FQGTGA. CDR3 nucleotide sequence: TGTGCCAGCAGCATGGGACAGCCAGATAATTCACCCCTCCACTTT. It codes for CASSMGQPDNSPLHF.

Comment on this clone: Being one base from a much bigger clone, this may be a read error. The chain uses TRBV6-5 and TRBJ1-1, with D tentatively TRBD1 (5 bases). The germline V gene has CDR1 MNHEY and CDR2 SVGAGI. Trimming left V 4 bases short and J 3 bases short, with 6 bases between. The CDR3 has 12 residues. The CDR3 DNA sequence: TGTGCCAGCAGTTCAGGGTACACTGAAGCTTTCTTT. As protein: CASSSGYTEAFF.

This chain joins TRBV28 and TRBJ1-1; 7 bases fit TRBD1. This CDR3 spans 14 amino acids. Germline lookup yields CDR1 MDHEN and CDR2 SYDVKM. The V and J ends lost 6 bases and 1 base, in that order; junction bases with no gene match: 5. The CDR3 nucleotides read TGTGCCAGCAGGAGACAGGGCAAGAACACTGAAGCTTTCTTT. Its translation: CASRRQGKNTEAFF.

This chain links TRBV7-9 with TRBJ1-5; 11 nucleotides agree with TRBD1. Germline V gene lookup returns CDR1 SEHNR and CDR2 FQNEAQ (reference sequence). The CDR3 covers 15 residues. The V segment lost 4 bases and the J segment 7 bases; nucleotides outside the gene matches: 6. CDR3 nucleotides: TGTGCCAGCAGCTCGGGCGGACAGGGGGCACAGCCCCAGCATTTT. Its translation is CASSSGGQGAQPQHF.

The CDR3, as DNA: TGTGCCAGCAGATATCAGGGGGCTGAAGCTTTCTTT. Residues: CASRYQGAEAFF. This chain uses TRBV12-3 or TRBV12-4 with TRBJ1-1; 7 positions agree with TRBD1. Trimming cost V 6 bases and J 6 bases; bases outside gene matches: 4. This CDR3 contains 12 residues.

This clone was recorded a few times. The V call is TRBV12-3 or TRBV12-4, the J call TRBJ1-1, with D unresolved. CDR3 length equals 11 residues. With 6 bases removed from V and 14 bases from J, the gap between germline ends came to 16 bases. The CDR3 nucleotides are TGTGCCAGCAGCTACGGGTCGGTTCGCTTCTTT. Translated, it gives CASSYGSVRFF.

CDR3: CASSYSNAGRRQDNQPQHF. The CDR3 nucleotides read TGTGCCAGCAGTTACTCGAATGCCGGTCGGAGACAGGACAATCAGCCCCAGCATTTT. The V call is TRBV6-2 or TRBV6-3, the J call TRBJ1-5; D is perhaps TRBD1 (6 bases). The length of the CDR3 is 19 residues. V was pared by 0 bases and J by 3 bases, with 21 bases between. In germline, CDR1 is MNHEY, CDR2 SVGEGT.

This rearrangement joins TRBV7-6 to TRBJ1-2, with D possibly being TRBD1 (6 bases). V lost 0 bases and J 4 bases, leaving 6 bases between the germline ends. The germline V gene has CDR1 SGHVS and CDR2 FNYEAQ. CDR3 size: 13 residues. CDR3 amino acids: CASSLAGAYGYTF. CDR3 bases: TGTGCCAGCAGCTTAGCGGGGGCCTATGGCTACACCTTC.

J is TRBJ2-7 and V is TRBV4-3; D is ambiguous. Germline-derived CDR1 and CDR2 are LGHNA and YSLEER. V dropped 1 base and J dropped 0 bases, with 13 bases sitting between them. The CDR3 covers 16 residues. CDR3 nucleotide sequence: TGCGCCAGCAGCCAAGTCGCCGGGCTTCCCTCCTACGAGCAGTACTTC. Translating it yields CASSQVAGLPSYEQYF.